A single T cell receptor beta chain is shown here with its context. This specimen belongs to a study of Ad26.COV2.S vaccination and SARS-CoV-2 variants. This CDR3 is 14 amino acids long. Germline CDR1 MNHEY, CDR2 SVGEGT. V lost 3 bases, J lost 3 bases, and 8 bases lay in between. Some clones are missing from TCRdb's copy, which holds only in-frame ones; the method was immunoSEQ multiplex PCR. This sample has about 480,000 clones; roughly nine tenths occur once, and the top ten carry over 10%. Described treatment: roughly 18 received Ad26.COV2.S at low or high dose, single or two shots; 5 received placebo; per-sample allocation not given. Day 63 after the first vaccine or placebo injection was the time point for sampling. The donor was a Boston adult aged 18-55 years. The vaccine antigen was prefusion-stabilized Wuhan SARS-CoV-2 spike.

The sequence was obtained from a person between 18 and 65 years old who received the Ad26.COV2.S COVID-19 vaccine or a placebo. The rearrangement joins TRBV6-2 or TRBV6-3 to TRBJ2-2; possibly TRBD2 for D (5 bases). The specimen was peripheral blood, collected in a trial of Ad26.COV2.S vaccine versus placebo. DNA of the CDR3: TGTGCCAGCAGTTATCTGCGGGACACCGGGGAGCTGTTTTTT. Translation gives CASSYLRDTGELFF.